The 9 T cell receptor beta chains below come from one sample, sequenced in a study of CD8+ T cells in alopecia areata (dated by TCRdb to 2017 to 2018). What this sample's treatment or condition label stands for: oral pan-JAK inhibitor, 5-10 mg twice daily. Libraries came from the immunoSEQ multiplex PCR assay. To provide template for TCR sequencing, every sample had RNA extracted and reverse transcribed into cDNA. Imported from immuneACCESS, the table was reduced by TCRdb to in-frame sequences with V and J called. These copies leave out some clones; in studies compared against another copy, an unresolved V gene accounts for under half, and the cause of the remainder is not known. This sample holds some 180,000 clones; roughly 46% were observed only once. About 9.4% of the sample goes to the ten largest clones. The sequencing used CD8+ T cells sorted from blood, collected at approximately week 52, from a patient treated with tofacitinib. These receptors came from a human donor with alopecia areata.

The chain recombines TRBV6-5 with TRBJ1-1, with D possibly being TRBD1 (6 bases). CDR1 MNHEY and CDR2 SVGAGI come from the germline V gene. The CDR3 sequence is 14 residues long. The V end was cut by 5 bases, the J end by 3 bases, with 13 bases between. CDR3 nucleotides: TGTGCCAGCAGTCCCACAAGGGGGGACACTGAAGCTTTCTTT. This gives the protein CASSPTRGDTEAFF.

This clone appeared once. CDR3 nucleotides: TGTGCCAGCAGCTTAGGGGGTGCCCCAGGAAGAGAGACCCAGTACTTC. Its translation: CASSLGGAPGRETQYF. The V call is TRBV11-2, the J call TRBJ2-5; D is undetermined. V was trimmed by 1 base and J by 4 bases, leaving 16 bases between them. Germline CDR1 and CDR2: SGHAT and FQNNGV. The CDR3 runs to 16 residues.

This clone came up a few times. V usage is TRBV4-1 and J usage is TRBJ1-5; no clear D gene. Per germline, CDR1 MGHRA and CDR2 YSYEKL. V lost 1 base and J 5 bases, leaving 21 bases between the germline ends. The CDR3 spans 18 residues. CDR3 sequence: CASSQVSGRELFYQPQHF. CDR3 coding DNA: TGCGCCAGCAGCCAAGTTTCCGGGAGGGAGCTATTTTATCAGCCCCAGCATTTT.

The J gene is TRBJ1-5, the V gene TRBV6-5, with 11 bases that match TRBD1. This CDR3 has 14 residues. Looked up from germline, CDR1 is MNHEY and CDR2 is SVGAGI. The ends lost 6 bases at V and 7 bases at J; junction bases unmatched: 5. The CDR3 loop is CASSPDRGHQPQHF. The CDR3 nucleotides read TGTGCCAGCAGCCCGGACAGGGGGCACCAGCCCCAGCATTTT.

CDR3 protein: CASSLVGTGGRYEQYF. The CDR3 DNA sequence: TGTGCCAGCAGCTTGGTGGGGACAGGGGGTAGGTACGAGCAGTACTTC. The chain employs TRBV5-6 and TRBJ2-7; 11 bases agree with TRBD1. Germline-derived CDR1 and CDR2 are SGHDT and YYEEEE. V gave up 0 bases and J gave up 4 bases; unmatched junction bases: 6. The CDR3 covers 16 residues.

This clone was seen only a few times. This rearrangement joins TRBV13 to TRBJ2-7; D possibly matches TRBD1 or TRBD2 (5 bases each). This CDR3 has 14 residues. Germline lookup yields CDR1 PRHDT and CDR2 FYEKMQ (reference sequence). Trimming took 3 bases from V and 0 from J, leaving 9 bases between them. The DNA for the CDR3 is TGTGCCAGCAGCTTGGGACGGATCTCCTACGAGCAGTACTTC. Translated: CASSLGRISYEQYF.

This clone has a handful of counts. The identical CDR3 is also encoded by other nucleotide sequences in the sample. The chain is built from TRBV7-9 and TRBJ2-1; D unresolved. CDR1 is SEHNR and CDR2 is FQNEAQ in the germline V gene (reference sequence). V was pared by 1 base and J by 6 bases, with 4 bases between. This CDR3 comprises 12 residues. The CDR3 nucleotides are TGTGCCAGCAGCTTAGATGGCAATGAGCAGTTCTTC. Its protein is CASSLDGNEQFF.

There are a few counts of this clone. The CDR3 region has the DNA TGTGCCAGCAGGCAGACAGGGGGATACACCATATATTTT. It encodes CASRQTGGYTIYF. The rearrangement links TRBV7-2 to TRBJ1-3; 9 nucleotides line up with TRBD1. Germline CDR1 reads SGHTA; CDR2 reads FQGNSA. V gave up 6 bases and J gave up 8 bases; unmatched junction bases: 5. The CDR3 covers 13 residues. Full variable domain (remainder filled in from reference TRBV7-2 and TRBJ1-3): GAGVSQSPSNKVTEKGKDVELRCDPISGHTALYWYRQSLGQGLEFLIYFQGNSAPDKSGLPSDRFSAERTGGSVSTLTIQRTQQEDSAVYLCASRQTGGYTIYFGEGSWLTVV.

The chain couples TRBV18 to TRBJ2-2, with D tentatively TRBD2 (5 bases). The CDR3 covers 15 residues. V lost 2 bases and J 5 bases, leaving 12 bases between the germline ends. CDR1 and CDR2 (germline): KGHSH, LQKENI. In DNA, the CDR3 is TGTGCCAGCTCACCAACCGGGGTTCGGACCGGGGAGCTGTTTTTT. The encoded protein is CASSPTGVRTGELFF.